Many counts were recorded for the clone carrying this T cell receptor beta chain. What it binds is unknown. This sample is part of a study of T cells after yellow fever vaccination. Study-level points and caveats: Clonotypes appearing in both CD4 and CD8 compartments existed, and their share was small. Post-booster repertoires again held most primary-vaccination clones (about 96% CD4, about 88% CD8). Peaking on day 5 versus 15, the secondary response was faster but weaker.

Template-switching 5'RACE yielded the TCR cDNA; a universal primer site and UMIs were added in the process. Using its own MiXCR run on the 5' RACE reads, TCRdb lists one record per CDR3 protein. The sample has over 100,000 distinct CDR3 sequences; 6.5% to 9% are singletons. The CDR3 sequence is 16 residues long. Germline loops: CDR1 SGHVS, CDR2 FQNEAQ. Losses at the gene ends were 4 bases for V and 7 bases for J; bases not matched to a gene: 15. The specimen was CD8+ T cells sorted from PBMCs, collected 45 days after the yellow fever booster vaccination. The chain links TRBV7-8 to TRBJ1-1, with TRBD1 matching 7 bases. The sequence derives from a man aged 25 to 45 who received the YFV17D yellow fever vaccine. The CDR3 sequence: CASSSLSRGTADEAFF. CDR3 in DNA: TGTGCCAGCAGCTCGCTAAGTAGAGGGACAGCGGATGAAGCTTTCTTT.